This T cell receptor (beta chain) is from a study of blood T cell repertoires in COVID-19. The repertoire was sequenced with immunoSEQ multiplex PCR; TCRdb's copy has only in-frame clones and lacks some. The data hold 60,000 to 95,000 clones, with about 93% observed a single time. Germline loops: CDR1 LGHDT, CDR2 YNNKEL (reference sequence). CDR3 length: 14 amino acids. V gave up 0 bases and J gave up 6 bases, with 11 bases separating them. Material for sequencing was peripheral blood. The clonotype was recovered from a human donor in a cohort sampled during active COVID-19. This rearrangement joins TRBV3-1 (or the pseudogene TRBV3-2) to TRBJ1-1; no definite D call. CDR3 sequence reads: CASSQEGTASEAFF. In nucleotides, the CDR3 is TGTGCCAGCAGCCAAGAAGGAACAGCCTCTGAAGCTTTCTTT.